This is a list of T cell receptor beta chains from one sample in a study of CD8 T cells in Susac syndrome. TCRdb passed the immunoSEQ multiplex PCR reads through MiXCR, listing each CDR3 protein once. The table shows about 400,000 distinct CDR3 sequences, with 85% to 90% occurring only once. What was sequenced was CD8+ T cells from PBMCs. The receptors stem from a human donor with multiple sclerosis. Each CDR3 is given with its conserved first and last residue. A D gene is named only where the DNA matches it firmly. Size values are once, few and many counts, or a class for expanded clones, and some rows have none.

TRBV6-1	TRBJ2-5	TRBD2	few	14	CASRGLAAKETQYF	TGTGCCAGCAGGGGACTAGCGGCCAAAGAGACCCAGTACTTC
TRBV7-9	TRBJ1-2	-	-	18	CASSLLSPDAGTGYGYTF	TGTGCCAGCAGCTTATTGTCGCCGGATGCGGGGACCGGCTATGGCTACACCTTC
TRBV3-1	TRBJ1-1	-	-	12	CASSLTPSEAFF	TGTGCCAGCAGCCTGACTCCCTCTGAAGCTTTCTTT
TRBV27	TRBJ2-1	-	-	11	CATEFGTEQFF	TGTGCCACTGAATTCGGGACTGAGCAGTTCTTC
TRBV20-1	TRBJ2-2	-	-	15	CSARERGTYTGELFF	TGCAGTGCTAGAGAGCGCGGGACTTACACCGGGGAGCTGTTTTTT
TRBV3-1	TRBJ1-2	TRBD1	once	16	CASSHGQDRADYGYTF	TGTGCCAGCAGCCACGGACAGGACAGGGCGGACTATGGCTACACCTTC
TRBV27	TRBJ2-1	-	-	16	CASSLKGLDPYNEQFF	TGTGCCAGCAGTTTAAAAGGACTGGACCCCTACAATGAGCAGTTCTTC
TRBV7-2	TRBJ2-2	TRBD2	-	17	CASSLVEAGGPSGELFF	TGTGCCAGCAGCTTAGTAGAGGCGGGAGGGCCCTCAGGGGAGCTGTTTTTT
TRBV30	TRBJ2-7	-	-	12	CASTYGSYEQYF	TGTGCCTCGACATATGGTTCTTACGAGCAGTACTTC
TRBV19	TRBJ2-1	-	-	14	CASSTDGGGDEQFF	TGTGCCAGTAGTACCGATGGGGGGGGCGATGAGCAGTTCTTC
TRBV27	TRBJ1-4	-	-	14	CASSKHGNNEKLFF	TGTGCCAGCAGCAAACACGGGAATAATGAAAAACTGTTTTTT
TRBV6-1	TRBJ1-5	TRBD1	-	17	CASSGRFGQGAGQPQHF	TGTGCCAGCAGTGGGCGATTCGGACAGGGGGCGGGTCAGCCCCAGCATTTT
TRBV30	TRBJ2-1	-	-	12	CAWSYTSHEQFF	TGTGCCTGGAGTTACACTAGCCATGAGCAGTTCTTC
TRBV7-9	TRBJ1-2	TRBD1	-	14	CASSPVLQGMGYTF	TGTGCCAGCAGCCCCGTGCTACAGGGGATGGGCTACACCTTC
TRBV12-5	TRBJ1-2	-	-	17	CASGLVRTGGTNYGYTF	TGTGCTAGTGGTTTGGTAAGGACGGGCGGCACTAACTATGGCTACACCTTC
TRBV18	TRBJ2-7	-	-	12	CASSSQGGEQYF	TGTGCCAGCTCATCCCAGGGAGGCGAGCAGTACTTC
TRBV3-1	TRBJ2-5	-	-	16	CASSQDWGQIQETQYF	TGTGCCAGCAGCCAAGATTGGGGGCAGATTCAAGAGACCCAGTACTTC
TRBV24-1	TRBJ2-2	-	-	13	CATSDRAAGELFF	TGTGCCACCAGTGACCGCGCAGCCGGGGAGCTGTTTTTT
TRBV30	TRBJ2-7	-	-	12	CAWTSPQLEQYF	TGTGCCTGGACATCTCCCCAACTCGAGCAGTACTTC
TRBV27	TRBJ2-7	TRBD1	few	12	CASSYPGGEQYF	TGTGCCAGCAGTTATCCAGGGGGCGAGCAGTACTTC
TRBV7-9	TRBJ2-5	TRBD1	-	15	CASSSDDRAGETQYF	TGTGCCAGCAGCTCGGACGACAGGGCGGGTGAGACCCAGTACTTC
TRBV20-1	TRBJ2-5	TRBD1	-	13	CSARPTGEETQYF	TGCAGTGCTAGACCGACAGGGGAAGAGACCCAGTACTTC
TRBV4-1	TRBJ2-1	TRBD2	-	17	CASSQEVSGGSYNEQFF	TGCGCCAGCAGCCAAGAGGTTAGCGGGGGGTCCTACAATGAGCAGTTCTTC
TRBV9	TRBJ2-5	TRBD1	-	17	CASSGTPGQGDQETQYF	TGTGCCAGCAGCGGAACACCGGGACAGGGGGACCAAGAGACCCAGTACTTC
TRBV4-1	TRBJ1-6	-	-	15	CASSRGQVSGSPLHF	TGCGCCAGCAGCCGGGGCCAGGTCTCAGGTTCACCCCTCCACTTT
TRBV19	TRBJ2-7	-	-	13	CASIGQGGHEQYF	TGTGCCAGTATTGGGCAGGGGGGCCACGAGCAGTACTTC
TRBV10-1	TRBJ2-1	TRBD1	once	14	CASSDQGAYNEQFF	TGCGCCAGCAGTGACCAGGGGGCTTACAATGAGCAGTTCTTC
TRBV5-5	TRBJ2-2	TRBD1	-	15	CASRPGQGDPGELFF	TGTGCCAGCAGACCGGGACAGGGGGATCCCGGGGAGCTGTTTTTT
TRBV6-2/TRBV6-3	TRBJ2-3	-	-	19	CASSYPSSRGALYTDTQYF	TGTGCCAGCAGTTACCCGTCTAGCCGGGGGGCCTTATACACAGATACGCAGTATTTT
TRBV7-6	TRBJ1-3	TRBD1	few	14	CASSLQGAGNTIYF	TGTGCCAGCAGCTTGCAGGGGGCAGGAAACACCATATATTTT
TRBV5-5	TRBJ2-3	-	-	14	CASMWVRLSDTQYF	TGTGCCAGCATGTGGGTCAGGTTGTCAGATACGCAGTATTTT
TRBV20-1	TRBJ1-1	-	few	12	CSARTGNTEAFF	TGCAGTGCTAGAACAGGCAACACTGAAGCTTTCTTT
TRBV27	TRBJ2-4	TRBD2	-	17	CASSPSGSGNGKNIQYF	TGTGCCAGCAGTCCCTCGGGAAGCGGGAACGGCAAAAACATTCAGTACTTC
TRBV27	TRBJ1-2	TRBD1	-	15	CASSGWDRGNYGYTF	TGTGCCAGCAGTGGATGGGACAGGGGAAACTATGGCTACACCTTC
TRBV6-1	TRBJ1-2	-	-	13	CASSPPSYYGYTF	TGTGCCAGCAGTCCCCCCTCATACTATGGCTACACCTTC
TRBV4-1	TRBJ2-1	-	-	16	CASSQDEGSSYNEQFF	TGCGCCAGCAGCCAAGATGAGGGGAGCTCCTACAATGAGCAGTTCTTC
TRBV6-1	TRBJ1-1	-	once	13	CASSVWPNTEAFF	TGTGCCAGCAGTGTGTGGCCCAACACTGAAGCTTTCTTT
TRBV2	TRBJ1-4	TRBD1	-	14	CASSRTGEGGKLFF	TGTGCCAGCAGCCGGACAGGGGAAGGTGGAAAACTGTTTTTT
TRBV20-1	TRBJ1-2	-	-	15	CSARDPTDRYYGYTF	TGCAGTGCTAGAGATCCCACCGACCGATATTATGGCTACACCTTC
TRBV9	TRBJ2-7	-	-	15	CASSVEVGSTYEQYF	TGTGCCAGCAGCGTAGAGGTAGGCAGTACCTACGAGCAGTACTTC
TRBV6-1	TRBJ1-2	-	-	16	CASSLAPPGGEGGYTF	TGTGCCAGCAGTCTCGCGCCTCCGGGCGGTGAGGGCGGCTACACCTTC
TRBV18	TRBJ2-1	TRBD2	-	15	CASSPSTSGGNEQFF	TGTGCCAGCTCACCGTCCACTAGCGGGGGCAATGAGCAGTTCTTC
TRBV7-9	TRBJ2-7	TRBD1	-	15	CASTPPGQGFGEQYF	TGTGCCAGCACCCCGCCGGGACAGGGGTTCGGCGAGCAGTACTTC
TRBV13	TRBJ2-7	-	-	15	CASSSTLDGSYEQYF	TGTGCCAGCAGCTCAACCTTGGACGGATCCTACGAGCAGTACTTC
TRBV20-1	TRBJ2-3	-	-	10	CSATGLTQYF	TGCAGTGCAACGGGGCTTACGCAGTATTTT
TRBV7-9	TRBJ2-1	TRBD1	-	16	CASSSAGTGVGNEQFF	TGTGCCAGCAGCTCCGCCGGGACAGGGGTAGGGAATGAGCAGTTCTTC
TRBV4-1	TRBJ2-2	TRBD2	-	17	CASSPLGLAGGAGELFF	TGCGCCAGCAGCCCTTTAGGGCTAGCGGGAGGGGCCGGGGAGCTGTTTTTT
TRBV25-1	TRBJ2-1	-	-	14	CASRSGTSYNEQFF	TGTGCCAGCAGATCCGGGACAAGCTACAATGAGCAGTTCTTC
TRBV19	TRBJ1-1	-	-	13	CASRKTRGTEAFF	TGTGCCAGTAGAAAGACCAGGGGCACTGAAGCTTTCTTT
TRBV6-5	TRBJ2-1	-	-	14	CASSYSKLRDEQFF	TGTGCCAGCAGTTACTCGAAACTCCGCGATGAGCAGTTCTTC